This TCR beta chain was observed in a study of human T cells and chemical hapten exposure (dated by TCRdb to about 2021). Study-level background: For sensitization, 2% DPC in acetone was applied to an approximately 2 cm by approximately 2 cm area of upper inner arm skin. Patient blood was sampled pre-sensitization (week 0) and at 2, 6 and about 24 weeks after DPC sensitization. The mostly female patient cohort included alopecia areata with under or over 50% scalp involvement, alopecia totalis and alopecia universalis. Libraries were pooled for sequencing, and per-sample TCR yields varied mainly because of small differences in library volumes within the pool. Throughout the study period of about 23 weeks, patients also received therapeutic DPC doses to the scalp every week. Patch testing was done on the upper back using Finn chambers containing 0.01% DPC, and results were scored after 6 days according to International Contact Dermatitis Research Group standards. Blood for TCR sequencing was provided by twenty-nine alopecia patients at one to four time points (pre-sensitization, 2, 6 and 24 weeks). This study followed changes in the peripheral blood TCR repertoire in vivo during primary and secondary sensitization of alopecia patients to the hapten diphenylcyclopropenone (DPC).

For CDR1 and CDR2, the germline V gene lists SGHRS and YFSETQ. Spanning cysteine to phenylalanine, the CDR3 consists of 14 amino acids. The DNA shown is the 42-base CDR3, in frame from base 1. V is pared back by 3 bases and J by 7 bases, with 14 bases lying between the germline termini. The intended sense of this specimen's time point label: pre-sensitization, week 0. Per the publication, the treatment or condition label means: therapeutic diphenylcyclopropenone sensitization with weekly scalp DPC. At each patch-test visit, blood was drawn before the patch test was applied. Patients were eligible if aged 18 to 70, diagnosed with alopecia and judged suitable for DPC therapy, and pregnant patients were excluded. Unfractionated whole blood was collected in Tempus Blood RNA tubes, and total RNA was extracted from that blood. General findings and caveats noted by the study authors: Patch test score correlated positively with the number of PT1 expanded TCRs, reaching significance at thresholds 8, 16 and 32 but not at 4. Repeated subsampling changed both the strength of the expansion versus patch-test correlation and the threshold at which the correlation became significant. Expanded TCRs formed significantly more large CDR3 similarity clusters than pre-sensitization or healthy control sets, consistent with antigen-driven responses. No change with DPC sensitization was found in the number of TCRs above 1 in 1000 frequency, and no evidence of global repertoire structure alterations was found. Because all patients had alopecia, a presumed autoimmune disease, the immune response of the patients might differ from that of healthy individuals.

A note on this clonotype: No antigen is known for it. Per-base qualities were not stored, and no clone one base away is much larger.

Receptor libraries were prepared by RACE. Sequencing relied on a NextSeq 500. Library preparation attached unique molecular identifiers to individual cDNA molecules for quantitative, reproducible TCR counting. Each blood RNA sample was used to sequence both TCR alpha and TCR beta chains. The paper's data handling went like this. A median of about 87,000 TCRs per sample was observed, with a range of 23,224 to 690,600. V, J and CDR3 annotation of the TCR reads was carried out using the Decombinator software suite. For the PS versus PT1 abundance plots, all samples were subsampled to the same number of TCRs (28,000). TCRs were defined as expanded if absent before sensitization and observed at least eight times at the 2-week time point. TCRdb itself trimmed the public reads at Q25 with fastp, ran MiXCR and retained productive beta chains. Every entry covers one CDR3 protein and lists the most common genes and DNA from its rows. The V and J calls reflect TCRdb's pipeline rather than the authors' work. The sample profile shows 250,000 to 300,000 distinct CDR3 sequences; approximately 8% of them were found once. In total, the top ten clones hold 1.2% of the sample.

This TCR was sampled from a man between 18 and 29 years old with alopecia areata. Some clones in this sample may be carry-over from other donors' samples. Recombination joined TRBV5-1 with TRBJ2-1; a weak D assignment points to TRBD2 (5 bases agree). The sequencing here drew on whole blood, taken in connection with sensitization to the hapten diphenylcyclopropenone (DPC). The DNA is TGCGCCAGCAGCTCGGGAAATAGTATGAATGAGCAGTTCTTC. Translated, it reads CASSSGNSMNEQFF.